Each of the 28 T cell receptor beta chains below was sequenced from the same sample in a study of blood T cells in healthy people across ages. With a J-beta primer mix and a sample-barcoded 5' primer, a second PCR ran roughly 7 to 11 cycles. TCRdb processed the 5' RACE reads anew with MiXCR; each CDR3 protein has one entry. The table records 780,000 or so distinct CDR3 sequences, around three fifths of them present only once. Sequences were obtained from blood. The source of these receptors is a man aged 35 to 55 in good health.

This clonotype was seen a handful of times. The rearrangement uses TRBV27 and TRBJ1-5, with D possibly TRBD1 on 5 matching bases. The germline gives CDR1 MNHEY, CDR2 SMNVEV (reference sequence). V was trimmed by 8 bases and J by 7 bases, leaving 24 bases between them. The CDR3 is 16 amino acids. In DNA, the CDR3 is TGTGCCAGCGGAGTCCACCCGGGACTACCAAGGCAGCCCCAGCATTTT. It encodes CASGVHPGLPRQPQHF.

The CDR3 DNA sequence: TGCGCCAGCAGCCAAGCGCAGGGGGCCTCCGGCTACACCTTC. This translates into CASSQAQGASGYTF. The chain uses TRBV4-3 and TRBJ1-2; 8 bases match TRBD1. Germline assignment: CDR1 LGHNA and CDR2 YSLEER. The CDR3 runs to 14 residues. V lost 1 base to trimming and J lost 8 bases; unmatched junction nucleotides: 6.

This chain's CDR3 is CASSLSRRGGHNEQFF. The CDR3 DNA is TGTGCCAGCAGCTTATCTCGCAGGGGGGGACACAATGAGCAGTTCTTC. The chain joins TRBV7-2 to TRBJ2-1; D possibly matches TRBD1 or TRBD2 (7 bases each). Germline lookup yields CDR1 SGHTA and CDR2 FQGNSA. Trimming removed 2 bases at V and 5 bases at J, with 16 bases between. This CDR3 has 16 residues.

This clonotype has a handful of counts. CDR3 DNA: TGTGCCAGCAGCTTAGGGACAGGGGAAGCTAACTATGGCTACACCTTC. Protein: CASSLGTGEANYGYTF. This rearrangement joins TRBV13 to TRBJ1-2; 8 bases map to TRBD1. This CDR3 contains 16 residues. Trimming cost V 0 bases and J 0 bases; bases outside gene matches: 3. The germline V gene encodes CDR1 PRHDT and CDR2 FYEKMQ (reference sequence).

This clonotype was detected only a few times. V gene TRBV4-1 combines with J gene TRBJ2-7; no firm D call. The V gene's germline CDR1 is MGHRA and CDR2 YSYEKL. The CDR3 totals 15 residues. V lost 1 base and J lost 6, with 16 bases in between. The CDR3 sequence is CASSQVGTAYLEQYF. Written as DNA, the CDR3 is TGCGCCAGCAGCCAAGTCGGCACCGCGTACCTCGAGCAGTACTTC.

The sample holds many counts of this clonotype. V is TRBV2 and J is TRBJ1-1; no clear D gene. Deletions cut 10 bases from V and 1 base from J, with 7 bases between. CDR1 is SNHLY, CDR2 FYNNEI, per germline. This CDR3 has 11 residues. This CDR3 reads CANLRNTEAFF. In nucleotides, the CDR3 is TGTGCCAACCTCAGGAACACTGAAGCTTTCTTT.

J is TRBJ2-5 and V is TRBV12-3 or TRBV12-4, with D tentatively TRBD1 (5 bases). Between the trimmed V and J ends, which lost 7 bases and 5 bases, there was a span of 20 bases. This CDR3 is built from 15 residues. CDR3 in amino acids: CASIALGGQTETQYF. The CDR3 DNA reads TGTGCCAGCATCGCCCTTGGTGGACAAACTGAGACCCAGTACTTC.

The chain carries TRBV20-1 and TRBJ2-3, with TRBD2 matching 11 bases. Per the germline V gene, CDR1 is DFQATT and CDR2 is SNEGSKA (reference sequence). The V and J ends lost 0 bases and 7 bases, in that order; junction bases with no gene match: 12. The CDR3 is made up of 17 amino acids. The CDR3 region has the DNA TGCAGTGCTAGAGATTGGATAGCGGGAGGGCCGAGGCATACGCAGTATTTT. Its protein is CSARDWIAGGPRHTQYF.

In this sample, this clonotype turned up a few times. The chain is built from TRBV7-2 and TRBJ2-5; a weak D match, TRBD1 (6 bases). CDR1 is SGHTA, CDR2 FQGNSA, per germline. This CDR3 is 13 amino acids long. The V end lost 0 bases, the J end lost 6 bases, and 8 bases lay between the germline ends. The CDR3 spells CASSLAQGKTQYF. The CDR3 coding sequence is TGTGCCAGCAGCTTAGCGCAGGGGAAGACCCAGTACTTC.

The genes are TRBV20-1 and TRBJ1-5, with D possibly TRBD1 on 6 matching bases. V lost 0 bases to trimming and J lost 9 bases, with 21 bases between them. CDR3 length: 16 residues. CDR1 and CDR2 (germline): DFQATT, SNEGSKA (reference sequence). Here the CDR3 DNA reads TGCAGTGCTAGAGATTTAAGGCAGGGGCCAGAGTGGCCCCAGCATTTT. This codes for CSARDLRQGPEWPQHF.

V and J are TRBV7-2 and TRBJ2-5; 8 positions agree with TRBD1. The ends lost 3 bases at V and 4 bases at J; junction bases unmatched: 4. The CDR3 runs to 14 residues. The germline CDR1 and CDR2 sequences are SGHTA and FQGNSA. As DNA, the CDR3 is TGTGCCAGCAGCTTTAGGACAGGGAGAGAGACCCAGTACTTC. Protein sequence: CASSFRTGRETQYF.

The CDR3 coding sequence is TGTGCCAGCAGCCATCTGGGGACCCGAGACATTCAGTACTTC. Translated, it gives CASSHLGTRDIQYF. The chain joins TRBV3-1 to TRBJ2-4; D could derive from TRBD1 or TRBD2 (5 bases each). The CDR3 runs 14 residues. Germline V gene lookup returns CDR1 LGHDT and CDR2 YNNKEL (reference sequence). V dropped 3 bases and J dropped 8 bases, with 14 bases sitting between them. The variable domain in full, completed from reference TRBV3-1 and TRBJ2-4, reads DTAVSQTPKYLVTQMGNDKSIKCEQNLGHDTMYWYKQDSKKFLKIMFSYNNKELIINETVPNRFSPKSPDKAHLNLHINSLELGDSAVYFCASSHLGTRDIQYFGAGTRLSVL.

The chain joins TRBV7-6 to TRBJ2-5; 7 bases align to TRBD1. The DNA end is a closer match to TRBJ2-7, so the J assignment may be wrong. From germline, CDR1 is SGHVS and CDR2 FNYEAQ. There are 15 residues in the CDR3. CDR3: CASSSGGQGEGEQYF. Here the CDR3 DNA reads TGTGCCAGCAGCTCCGGCGGGCAGGGGGAAGGCGAGCAGTACTTC.

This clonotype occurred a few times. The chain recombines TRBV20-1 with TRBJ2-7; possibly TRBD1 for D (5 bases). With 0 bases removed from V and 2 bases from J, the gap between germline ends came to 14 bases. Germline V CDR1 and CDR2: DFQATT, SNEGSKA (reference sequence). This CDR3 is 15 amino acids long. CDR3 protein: CSARDRTQPTYEQYF. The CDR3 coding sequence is TGCAGTGCTAGAGATCGGACACAGCCCACCTACGAGCAGTACTTC.

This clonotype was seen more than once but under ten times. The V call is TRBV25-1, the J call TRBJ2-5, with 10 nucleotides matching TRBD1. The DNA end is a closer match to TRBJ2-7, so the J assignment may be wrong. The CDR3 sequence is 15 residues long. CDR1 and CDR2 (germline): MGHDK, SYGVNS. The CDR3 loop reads CASSDPGQGEYEQYF. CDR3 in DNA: TGTGCCAGCAGTGACCCCGGACAGGGGGAATACGAGCAGTACTTC.

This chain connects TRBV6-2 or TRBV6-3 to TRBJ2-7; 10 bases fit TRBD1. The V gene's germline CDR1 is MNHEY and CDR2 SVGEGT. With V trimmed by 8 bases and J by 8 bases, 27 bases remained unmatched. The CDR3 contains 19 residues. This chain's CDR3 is CASSGTGDLPPFAGEKQYF. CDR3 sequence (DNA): TGTGCCAGCTCCGGGACAGGGGATCTGCCACCTTTCGCTGGTGAGAAGCAGTACTTC.

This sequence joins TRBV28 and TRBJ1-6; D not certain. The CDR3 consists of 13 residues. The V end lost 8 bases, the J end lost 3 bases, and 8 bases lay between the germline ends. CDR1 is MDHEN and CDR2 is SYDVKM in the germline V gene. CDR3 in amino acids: CASGFLYNSPLHF. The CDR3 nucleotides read TGTGCCAGCGGCTTTCTCTATAATTCACCCCTCCACTTT. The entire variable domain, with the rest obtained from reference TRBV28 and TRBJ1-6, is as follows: DVKVTQSSRYLVKRTGEKVFLECVQDMDHENMFWYRQDPGLGLRLIYFSYDVKMKEKGDIPEGYSVSREKKERFSLILESASTNQTSMYLCASGFLYNSPLHFGNGTRLTVT.

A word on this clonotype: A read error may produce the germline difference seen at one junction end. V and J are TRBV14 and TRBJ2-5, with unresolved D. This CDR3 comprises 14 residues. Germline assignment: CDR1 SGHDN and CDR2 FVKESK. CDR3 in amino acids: CTSSQDLGRETQYF. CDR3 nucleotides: TGTACCAGCAGCCAAGATTTGGGTCGGGAGACCCAGTACTTC.

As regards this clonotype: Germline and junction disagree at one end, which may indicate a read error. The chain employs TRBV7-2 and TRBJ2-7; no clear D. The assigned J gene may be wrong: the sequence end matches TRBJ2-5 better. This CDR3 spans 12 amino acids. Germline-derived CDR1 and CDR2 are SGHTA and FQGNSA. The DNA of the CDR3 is TGTGCTAGCAGCGATTACGTAGGGACCCAGTACTTC. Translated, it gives CASSDYVGTQYF.

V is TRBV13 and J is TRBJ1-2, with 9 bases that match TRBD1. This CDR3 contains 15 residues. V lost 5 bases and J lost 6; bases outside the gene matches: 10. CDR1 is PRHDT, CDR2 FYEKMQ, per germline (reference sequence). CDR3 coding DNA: TGTGCCAGCAGCACGATGGACAGGGGAAGGGATGGCTACACCTTC. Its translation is CASSTMDRGRDGYTF.

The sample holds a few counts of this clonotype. CDR3 in amino acids: CASSGTVADTQYF. CDR3 DNA sequence: TGTGCCAGCAGTGGGACAGTTGCAGATACGCAGTATTTT. V and J are TRBV7-2 and TRBJ2-3, with 7 bases identical to TRBD1. V dropped 6 bases and J dropped 4; count of bases not matched to a gene: 4. The length of the CDR3 is 13 residues. CDR1 is SGHTA, CDR2 FQGNSA, per germline.

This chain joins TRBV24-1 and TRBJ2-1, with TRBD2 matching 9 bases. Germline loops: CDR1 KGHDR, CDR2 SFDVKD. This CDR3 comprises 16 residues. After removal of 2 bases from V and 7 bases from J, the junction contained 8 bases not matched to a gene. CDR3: CATSDYLAGLGNEQFF. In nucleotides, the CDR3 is TGTGCCACCAGTGATTATCTAGCGGGACTCGGGAATGAGCAGTTCTTC.

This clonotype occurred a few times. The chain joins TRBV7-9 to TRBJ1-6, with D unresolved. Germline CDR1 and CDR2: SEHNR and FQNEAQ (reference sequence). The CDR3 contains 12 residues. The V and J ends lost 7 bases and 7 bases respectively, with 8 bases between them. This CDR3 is CASNSDNSPLHF. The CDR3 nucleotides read TGTGCCAGCAATTCAGACAATTCACCCCTCCACTTT.

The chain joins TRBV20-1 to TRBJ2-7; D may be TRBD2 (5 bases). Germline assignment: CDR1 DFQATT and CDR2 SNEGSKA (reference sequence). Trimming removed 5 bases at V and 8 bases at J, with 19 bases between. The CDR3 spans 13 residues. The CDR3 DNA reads TGCAGTGCTCCCCCGGGCGGTCGGGGTCAGCAGTACTTC. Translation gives CSAPPGGRGQQYF.

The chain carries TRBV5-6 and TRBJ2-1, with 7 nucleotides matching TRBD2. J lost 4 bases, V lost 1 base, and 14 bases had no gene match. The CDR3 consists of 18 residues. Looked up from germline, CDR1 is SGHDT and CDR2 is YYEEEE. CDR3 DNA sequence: TGTGCCAGCAGCTTGTGGGTATCAATCTCGGGGGGTTACAATGAGCAGTTCTTC. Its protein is CASSLWVSISGGYNEQFF.

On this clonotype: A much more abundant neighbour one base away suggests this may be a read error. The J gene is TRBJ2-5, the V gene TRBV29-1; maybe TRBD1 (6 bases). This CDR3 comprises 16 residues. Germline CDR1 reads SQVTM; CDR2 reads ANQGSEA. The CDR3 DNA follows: TGCAGCGTTGAAGGGGGGCCGGGATCCAGGGGAGAGACCCGGTACTTC. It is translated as CSVEGGPGSRGETRYF.

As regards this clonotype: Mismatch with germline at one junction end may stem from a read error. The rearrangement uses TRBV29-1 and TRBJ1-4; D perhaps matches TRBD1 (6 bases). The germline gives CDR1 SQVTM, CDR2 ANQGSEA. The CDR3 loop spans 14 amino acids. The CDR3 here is CSVADRTTNEKLFF. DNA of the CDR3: TGTAGCGTCGCGGACAGAACGACTAATGAAAAACTGTTTTTT. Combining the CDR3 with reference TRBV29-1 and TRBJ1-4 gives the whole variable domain SAVISQKPSRDICQRGTSLTIQCQVDSQVTMMFWYRQQPGQSLTLIATANQGSEATYESGFVIDKFPISRPNLTFSTLTVSNMSPEDSSIYLCSVADRTTNEKLFFGSGTQLSVL.

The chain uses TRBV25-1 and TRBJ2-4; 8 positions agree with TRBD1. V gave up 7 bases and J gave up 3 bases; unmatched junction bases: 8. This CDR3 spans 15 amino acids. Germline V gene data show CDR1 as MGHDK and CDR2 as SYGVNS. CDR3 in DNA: TGTGCCAGCAAACCGCAGGGGGCTGGCAAAAACATTCAGTACTTC. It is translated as CASKPQGAGKNIQYF.